The rows below give T cell receptor beta chains drawn from one sample of a study of blood T cells in healthy people across ages. TCRdb re-called the 5' RACE reads with MiXCR, one entry per CDR3 protein. The sample has 1.5 million to 2 million distinct CDR3 sequences, approximately 30% seen once. The sequenced sample consisted of blood. Receptors were obtained from a woman in her twenties or thirties in good health. Both conserved end residues are part of each CDR3. D genes are given only for firm matches. Where a row states a size, it is once, few, many or the class of an expanded clone; other rows omit it.

v_gene	j_gene	d_gene	abundance	CDR3nt	CDR3aa
TRBV9	TRBJ1-2	TRBD1	few	TGTGCCAGCAGCCCCTTGACACAGGGGGACGGCTACACCTTC	CASSPLTQGDGYTF
TRBV5-1	TRBJ2-1	TRBD2	many	TGCGCCAGCAGCTCGGGGGGAAGTTACGGTGGTGAGCAGTTCTTC	CASSSGGSYGGEQFF
TRBV5-1	TRBJ2-3	-	-	TGCGCCAGCAGCTTGGAACACCACACAGATACGCAGTATTTT	CASSLEHHTDTQYF
TRBV6-5	TRBJ2-2	TRBD2	few	TGTGCCAGCAGCAAACGACTAGCGGGGAACACCGGGGAGCTGTTTTTT	CASSKRLAGNTGELFF
TRBV27	TRBJ1-2	-	few	TGTGCCAGCAGTTTCAGGGAGGATAGTTTGAGTGGCTACACCTTC	CASSFREDSLSGYTF
TRBV2	TRBJ1-2	-	many	TGTGCCAGCAGTGATAGGGAACTCTATGGCTACACCTTC	CASSDRELYGYTF
TRBV6-5	TRBJ1-5	-	few	TGTGCCAGCAGCCGACAGGTGGATCAGCCCCAGCATTTT	CASSRQVDQPQHF
TRBV9	TRBJ2-5	TRBD1	many	TGTGCCAGCAGCGCGCGACAGGGGGAGACCCAGTACTTC	CASSARQGETQYF
TRBV7-6	TRBJ2-3	TRBD2	many	TGTGCCAGCAGCAATCGTAGAGCGGGATCCTCAAATACGCAGTATTTT	CASSNRRAGSSNTQYF
TRBV6-5	TRBJ2-7	-	few	TGTGCCGGCAGTTACTCGAAAGCCTCCTACGAGCAGTACTTC	CAGSYSKASYEQYF
TRBV2	TRBJ2-1	-	-	TGTGCCAGCAGTGGACTAGAAGTAGATGAGCAGTTCTTC	CASSGLEVDEQFF
TRBV11-2	TRBJ2-5	-	-	TGTGCCAGCAGCTTAGATGCCCAGACCCAGTACTTC	CASSLDAQTQYF
TRBV7-9	TRBJ2-1	-	few	TGTGCCAGCAGCTTTGCGGGAATCTACAATGAGCAGTTCTTC	CASSFAGIYNEQFF
TRBV5-1	TRBJ2-1	TRBD2	-	TGCGCCAGCAGCGTAGGACTAGCGGGAGGGATGAACAATGAGCGGTTCTTC	CASSVGLAGGMNNERFF
TRBV5-5	TRBJ2-1	-	few	TGTGCCAGCAGGCGGGCGGACAATGAGCAGTTCTTC	CASRRADNEQFF
TRBV3-1	TRBJ1-4	-	-	TGTGCCAGCAGCCTCCGGCTCAGGGGCCTTAATGAAAAACTGTTTTTT	CASSLRLRGLNEKLFF
TRBV20-1	TRBJ2-3	-	many	TGCAGTGCTATTCCGGCAGATACGCAGTATTTT	CSAIPADTQYF
TRBV20-1	TRBJ2-3	-	-	TGCAGTGGGCGGGGGCCCACAGATACGCAGTATTTT	CSGRGPTDTQYF
TRBV13	TRBJ1-6	-	few	TGTGCCAGCAGGCAGACCCGAGAGCCTTCACCCCTCCACTTT	CASRQTREPSPLHF
TRBV7-2	TRBJ2-7	TRBD2	-	TGTGCCAGCAGCCCGACTAGCGGTGTTAATGAGCAGTACTTC	CASSPTSGVNEQYF
TRBV29-1	TRBJ2-7	TRBD1	few	TGCAGCGTTGAAGGCGACAGGGTGAACGAGCAGTACTTC	CSVEGDRVNEQYF
TRBV12-5	TRBJ2-3	-	-	TGTGCTAGCCTTACATCTGGAGTAACAGATACGCAGTATTTT	CASLTSGVTDTQYF
TRBV20-1	TRBJ2-1	TRBD2	-	TGCAGTGCTTCCCATAGCGGGAGGGCCACGGATGAGCGGTTCTTC	CSASHSGRATDERFF
TRBV20-1	TRBJ2-3	TRBD2	few	TGCAGTGCGAAGACTAGCGGGAGGGACACAGATACGCAGTATTTT	CSAKTSGRDTDTQYF
TRBV6-5	TRBJ2-1	TRBD1	-	TGTGCCAGCCGGGTTCGACAGGGTGTCGACAATGAGCAGTTCTTC	CASRVRQGVDNEQFF
TRBV10-2	TRBJ1-1	-	few	TGCGCCAGCAGTGAGTCCCAGGGGATGAACACTGAAGCTTTCTTT	CASSESQGMNTEAFF
TRBV15	TRBJ2-7	-	many	TGTGCCACCAGCACGGGAAGGAGCTCCTACGAGCAGTACTTC	CATSTGRSSYEQYF
TRBV20-1	TRBJ2-1	-	few	TGTAGTGCTAGCTTGGCCAATGAGCAGTTCTTC	CSASLANEQFF
TRBV29-1	TRBJ1-1	-	few	TGCAGCGTTAGTATCGCCCCTGGCACTGAAGCTTTCTTT	CSVSIAPGTEAFF
TRBV29-1	TRBJ1-2	-	few	TGCAGCGTCGCACGGGACCCTAACTATGGCTACACCTTC	CSVARDPNYGYTF
TRBV7-2	TRBJ2-7	-	few	TGTGCCAGCAGCTCAGGGTGGACCGACGTCGATTACGAGCAGTACTTC	CASSSGWTDVDYEQYF
TRBV5-1	TRBJ1-4	-	few	TGCGCCAGCAGCTTGGCGGGGGATCACACTAATGAAAAACTGTTTTTT	CASSLAGDHTNEKLFF
TRBV4-3	TRBJ2-7	TRBD1	many	TGCGCCAGCAGCCAAGAAGTCATGAGACAGGGTTCCTACGAGCAGTACTTC	CASSQEVMRQGSYEQYF
TRBV20-1	TRBJ2-3	TRBD2	-	TGCAGTGCTAGAGATTCGGCACTAGCGGGCTACACAGATACGCAGTATTTT	CSARDSALAGYTDTQYF
TRBV7-9	TRBJ2-3	-	-	TGTGCCAGCCCCAGGGGAGACTCCCGCACAGATACGCAGTATTTT	CASPRGDSRTDTQYF